The rows below give T cell receptor beta chains drawn from one sample of a study of tumor-infiltrating lymphocytes in primary liver carcinoma. TCRdb redid the calling of the multiplex PCR reads with MiXCR, one entry per CDR3 protein. The table has about 92,000 distinct CDR3 sequences, around 68% seen once. Source material: tumor-adjacent normal liver tissue. These receptors were taken from a man aged 40-49 years with primary liver carcinoma and hepatitis B virus infection. CDR3s include the opening cysteine and the closing phenylalanine or tryptophan. The D gene is left open where the match is weak. Not every row has a clone size; where given, it reads once, few, many or a size class.

clone_size: -; j_call: TRBJ2-7; v_call: TRBV6-5; d_call: TRBD2; cdr3_nt: TGTGCCAGCAGTTGGACTAGCGGGTCCATCTACGAGCAGTACTTC; cdr3_aa: CASSWTSGSIYEQYF
clone_size: many; j_call: TRBJ1-2; v_call: TRBV12-3/TRBV12-4; d_call: -; cdr3_nt: TGTGCCAGCAGTTTTATGAGGGGGGCCGGCTATGGCTACACCTTC; cdr3_aa: CASSFMRGAGYGYTF
clone_size: -; j_call: TRBJ2-7; v_call: TRBV7-9; d_call: -; cdr3_nt: TGTGCCAGCAGCCGGTTCCACTACGAGCAGTACTTC; cdr3_aa: CASSRFHYEQYF
clone_size: -; j_call: TRBJ1-5; v_call: TRBV4-2; d_call: -; cdr3_nt: TGTGCCAACAGCCAAATAGAGACGTGGCAGCCCCAGCATTTT; cdr3_aa: CANSQIETWQPQHF
clone_size: many; j_call: TRBJ1-4; v_call: TRBV6-5; d_call: -; cdr3_nt: TGTGCCAGCAGTTACGGGCAGGGGTCGGGTAATGAAAAACTGTTTTTT; cdr3_aa: CASSYGQGSGNEKLFF
clone_size: -; j_call: TRBJ2-2; v_call: TRBV20-1; d_call: TRBD2; cdr3_nt: TGCAGTGCTAGAGATAGCGGGAGGGCGAACGCCGGGGAGCTGTTTTTT; cdr3_aa: CSARDSGRANAGELFF
clone_size: -; j_call: TRBJ2-1; v_call: TRBV4-2; d_call: -; cdr3_nt: TGTGCCAGTAGCCAAGACCCCCAGGGGGGAAGGTCCTACAATGAGGAGTTCTTC; cdr3_aa: CASSQDPQGGRSYNEEFF
clone_size: -; j_call: TRBJ2-5; v_call: TRBV11-2; d_call: TRBD2; cdr3_nt: TGTGCCACCAGTGGGGGGGACCAAGAGACCCAGTACTTC; cdr3_aa: CATSGGDQETQYF
clone_size: many; j_call: TRBJ2-7; v_call: TRBV19; d_call: TRBD1; cdr3_nt: TGTGCCAGTAGTAAGTCCACAGGGGTCTACGAGCAGTACTTC; cdr3_aa: CASSKSTGVYEQYF
clone_size: -; j_call: TRBJ2-7; v_call: TRBV2; d_call: TRBD2; cdr3_nt: TGTGCCAGCAGGGGGGGGTACGAGCAGTACTTC; cdr3_aa: CASRGGYEQYF
clone_size: many; j_call: TRBJ1-2; v_call: TRBV21-1; d_call: -; cdr3_nt: TGTGCCAGCAACTACCCCACAGGGGGGGTCTATGGCTACACCTTC; cdr3_aa: CASNYPTGGVYGYTF
clone_size: -; j_call: TRBJ2-5; v_call: TRBV11-2; d_call: TRBD1; cdr3_nt: TGTGTCAGTAGCTTGGGGACAGGGCAAGAGACCCAGTACTTC; cdr3_aa: CVSSLGTGQETQYF
clone_size: -; j_call: TRBJ2-3; v_call: TRBV4-2; d_call: TRBD2; cdr3_nt: TGTACCAGCAGGTACACAGGGACTAGCGGGAGGGCCGACACAGATATGCAGTATTTT; cdr3_aa: CTSRYTGTSGRADTDMQYF
clone_size: few; j_call: TRBJ2-1; v_call: TRBV14; d_call: TRBD2; cdr3_nt: TGTGCCAGCAGCCAAGAAGGCCTAGCGGACAATGAGCAGTTCTTC; cdr3_aa: CASSQEGLADNEQFF
clone_size: once; j_call: TRBJ2-1; v_call: TRBV4-2; d_call: TRBD2; cdr3_nt: TGTGCCAGCAAGCAAGATCCGGCGGGAGAGGAGCAGTTCTTC; cdr3_aa: CASKQDPAGEEQFF
clone_size: -; j_call: TRBJ2-3; v_call: TRBV11-2; d_call: -; cdr3_nt: TGTACCAGCAGCCTCCCGACCAGCGGCAGCACAGATACGCAGTATTTT; cdr3_aa: CTSSLPTSGSTDTQYF
clone_size: medium-sized; j_call: TRBJ1-2; v_call: TRBV11-2; d_call: -; cdr3_nt: TGTGCCAGCAGCAGCGCGGGGCCTTCGGGCTACACCTTC; cdr3_aa: CASSSAGPSGYTF
clone_size: -; j_call: TRBJ2-7; v_call: TRBV7-3; d_call: -; cdr3_nt: TGTGCCAACAGTATGGGGGGCACCTCCTACGAGCAGTACTTC; cdr3_aa: CANSMGGTSYEQYF
clone_size: many; j_call: TRBJ1-1; v_call: TRBV6-5; d_call: -; cdr3_nt: TGTGCCAGCAGTTTTTCAGGGATCCGCACTGAAGCTTTCTTT; cdr3_aa: CASSFSGIRTEAFF
clone_size: few; j_call: TRBJ2-3; v_call: TRBV25-1; d_call: -; cdr3_nt: TGTGCCAGCAGTGACCTGGGGCAGGGTCACACAGATACGCAGTATTTT; cdr3_aa: CASSDLGQGHTDTQYF
clone_size: -; j_call: TRBJ2-7; v_call: TRBV10-2; d_call: TRBD2; cdr3_nt: TGCGCCAGCAGAGAAGGACTAGCCAGCGACGAGTGGTACTTC; cdr3_aa: CASREGLASDEWYF
clone_size: many; j_call: TRBJ1-4; v_call: TRBV12-3/TRBV12-4; d_call: -; cdr3_nt: TGTGCCAGCAGTTTCCCAGGGCGGCTTGAAAAACTGTTTTTT; cdr3_aa: CASSFPGRLEKLFF
clone_size: many; j_call: TRBJ2-5; v_call: TRBV12-3/TRBV12-4; d_call: TRBD2; cdr3_nt: TGTGCCAGCAGTCTCTCCGGGACTAGCGGAGCCCAAGAGACCCAGTACTTC; cdr3_aa: CASSLSGTSGAQETQYF
clone_size: -; j_call: TRBJ2-7; v_call: TRBV7-9; d_call: -; cdr3_nt: TGTGCCAACAGCTTAACGAGCTCCTACGAGCAGTACTTC; cdr3_aa: CANSLTSSYEQYF
clone_size: once; j_call: TRBJ1-2; v_call: TRBV4-1; d_call: -; cdr3_nt: TGCGCCAGCAGCGATACGGTTAACTACGGCTACACCTTC; cdr3_aa: CASSDTVNYGYTF
clone_size: -; j_call: TRBJ2-1; v_call: TRBV7-9; d_call: -; cdr3_nt: TGTGCCGGCAGCTCTAGTGGGCCCCAGCAGTGGGCTAAGCAGTTCTTC; cdr3_aa: CAGSSSGPQQWAKQFF
clone_size: -; j_call: TRBJ2-7; v_call: TRBV11-2; d_call: -; cdr3_nt: TGTGTCAGCAGCTCCCCCCGGGTGGTAGGGATCTACGAGCACTACTTC; cdr3_aa: CVSSSPRVVGIYEHYF
clone_size: -; j_call: TRBJ2-3; v_call: TRBV11-2; d_call: -; cdr3_nt: TGTGCCAGCTATTTGGGAGGTGACAGCTTCAATGTGACGTCGTCTAGCACAGATACGCAGTGTTTT; cdr3_aa: CASYLGGDSFNVTSSSTDTQCF
clone_size: -; j_call: TRBJ2-7; v_call: TRBV5-1; d_call: TRBD2; cdr3_nt: TGCGCCAGCAGCTCGGGGGGGGATCTCTACGAGCAGTACTTC; cdr3_aa: CASSSGGDLYEQYF
clone_size: once; j_call: TRBJ2-7; v_call: TRBV4-1; d_call: -; cdr3_nt: TGCGCCAGCAGCCAAGATCACAGTGGGAGGTACGATCAGTACTTC; cdr3_aa: CASSQDHSGRYDQYF
clone_size: -; j_call: TRBJ2-1; v_call: TRBV13; d_call: TRBD2; cdr3_nt: TGTGCCAGCAGCTCCCAGTCTAGCGGGAGATATGAGCAGTTCTTC; cdr3_aa: CASSSQSSGRYEQFF
clone_size: -; j_call: TRBJ2-7; v_call: TRBV11-2; d_call: -; cdr3_nt: TGTGTCAGCAGCCACGGTGGGACTCTACCCTATGAGCAGTACTTC; cdr3_aa: CVSSHGGTLPYEQYF
clone_size: -; j_call: TRBJ2-1; v_call: TRBV11-2; d_call: TRBD2; cdr3_nt: TGTGCAAGAAGCTTAGTTGCGGGAGGGCCCCATGAGCAGTTCTTC; cdr3_aa: CARSLVAGGPHEQFF
clone_size: -; j_call: TRBJ1-2; v_call: TRBV4-1; d_call: -; cdr3_nt: TGTACCAGCAGCCTAACCCAGGGGATTGAGGGCTATACCTTC; cdr3_aa: CTSSLTQGIEGYTF
clone_size: many; j_call: TRBJ2-7; v_call: TRBV12-3/TRBV12-4; d_call: -; cdr3_nt: TGTGCCAGCAGCCTTACTCGAGAGCAGTACTTC; cdr3_aa: CASSLTREQYF
clone_size: -; j_call: TRBJ2-7; v_call: TRBV11-1; d_call: -; cdr3_nt: TGTGCCAGCAGCCTTGAACAGGGAATAATTGGTGAGCAGTACTTC; cdr3_aa: CASSLEQGIIGEQYF
clone_size: -; j_call: TRBJ1-1; v_call: TRBV30; d_call: -; cdr3_nt: TGTGTTTGGAACCGCGGTGCACTTGAAGCTTTCTTT; cdr3_aa: CVWNRGALEAFF
clone_size: many; j_call: TRBJ2-4; v_call: TRBV11-2; d_call: -; cdr3_nt: TGTGCCAGCAGCTTAGGAAGGGATGTTCAGTACTTC; cdr3_aa: CASSLGRDVQYF
clone_size: once; j_call: TRBJ2-3; v_call: TRBV6-5; d_call: -; cdr3_nt: TGTGCCAGCAGCCGACGGGGACGGAGCACAGATACGCGGTATTTT; cdr3_aa: CASSRRGRSTDTRYF
clone_size: few; j_call: TRBJ2-5; v_call: TRBV5-1; d_call: TRBD2; cdr3_nt: TGCGCCAGCAGCTTAGGGACTAGCGAGACCCAGTACTTC; cdr3_aa: CASSLGTSETQYF
clone_size: -; j_call: TRBJ1-5; v_call: TRBV28; d_call: TRBD1; cdr3_nt: TGTGCCAGCAGTCCCGGGACAGGGGAAGATACGCAGCATTTT; cdr3_aa: CASSPGTGEDTQHF
clone_size: few; j_call: TRBJ2-3; v_call: TRBV7-9; d_call: -; cdr3_nt: TGTGCCAGCAGCCAAGCCCTAGGCACAGATACGCAGTATTTT; cdr3_aa: CASSQALGTDTQYF
clone_size: -; j_call: TRBJ1-1; v_call: TRBV14; d_call: -; cdr3_nt: TGTGCCAGCAGCCTCTTAGGAAGAACGGCCTTCTTT; cdr3_aa: CASSLLGRTAFF
clone_size: -; j_call: TRBJ2-7; v_call: TRBV11-1; d_call: -; cdr3_nt: TGTGTCAGCAGCTTACGTTTTGAATACGGTACCTACGAGCAGTACTTT; cdr3_aa: CVSSLRFEYGTYEQYF
clone_size: many; j_call: TRBJ2-7; v_call: TRBV6-1; d_call: -; cdr3_nt: TGTGCCAGCAGGTACGAAACCTACGAGCAGTACTTC; cdr3_aa: CASRYETYEQYF
clone_size: -; j_call: TRBJ2-3; v_call: TRBV29-1; d_call: TRBD1; cdr3_nt: TGCAGCGTTGCTGGGACAGGGGTCGCAGATACGCAGTTCTTT; cdr3_aa: CSVAGTGVADTQFF
clone_size: -; j_call: TRBJ2-7; v_call: TRBV11-2; d_call: -; cdr3_nt: TGTACCAGCAGCCTCGGCGGGACTCTACCGTACGAGCAGCACTTC; cdr3_aa: CTSSLGGTLPYEQHF
clone_size: -; j_call: TRBJ1-4; v_call: TRBV7-2; d_call: -; cdr3_nt: TGTGCCAGCAGCTTACAGGGCCTTAATGAAAAACTGTTTTTT; cdr3_aa: CASSLQGLNEKLFF
clone_size: many; j_call: TRBJ2-7; v_call: TRBV6-5; d_call: TRBD1; cdr3_nt: TGTGCCAGCAGCGAGGACAGGGGCTCCTACGAGCAGTACTTC; cdr3_aa: CASSEDRGSYEQYF
clone_size: -; j_call: TRBJ2-7; v_call: TRBV29-1; d_call: -; cdr3_nt: TGCAGTACGGGCAACAGCTACGAGCAGTACTTC; cdr3_aa: CSTGNSYEQYF
clone_size: few; j_call: TRBJ2-1; v_call: TRBV11-2; d_call: -; cdr3_nt: TGTGCCAGCAGCACCCAAGGGGACTCGGGCAAAAATGAGCAGTTCTTC; cdr3_aa: CASSTQGDSGKNEQFF
clone_size: many; j_call: TRBJ1-2; v_call: TRBV5-4; d_call: TRBD1; cdr3_nt: TGTGCCAGCAGCGTCGACAGGGAGAAGTACGGCTACACCTTC; cdr3_aa: CASSVDREKYGYTF
clone_size: once; j_call: TRBJ2-7; v_call: TRBV6-5; d_call: TRBD1; cdr3_nt: TGTGCCAACAGTTACAGGGGGGCGCTGTCCTACGAGCAGTACTTC; cdr3_aa: CANSYRGALSYEQYF
clone_size: -; j_call: TRBJ2-1; v_call: TRBV6-5; d_call: TRBD2; cdr3_nt: TGTGCCAGTAGATACGGCGGGAGGGCATTTGAGCAGTTCTTC; cdr3_aa: CASRYGGRAFEQFF
clone_size: -; j_call: TRBJ2-7; v_call: TRBV11-2; d_call: TRBD2; cdr3_nt: TGTACCATCAGCTTAGTAGCGGGAGAAACCTACGAGCAGTACTTC; cdr3_aa: CTISLVAGETYEQYF
clone_size: -; j_call: TRBJ1-2; v_call: TRBV11-2; d_call: TRBD1; cdr3_nt: TGTGCCAGCAGCGTCCGGGACAGGGAGAGCTATGGCTACACCTTC; cdr3_aa: CASSVRDRESYGYTF